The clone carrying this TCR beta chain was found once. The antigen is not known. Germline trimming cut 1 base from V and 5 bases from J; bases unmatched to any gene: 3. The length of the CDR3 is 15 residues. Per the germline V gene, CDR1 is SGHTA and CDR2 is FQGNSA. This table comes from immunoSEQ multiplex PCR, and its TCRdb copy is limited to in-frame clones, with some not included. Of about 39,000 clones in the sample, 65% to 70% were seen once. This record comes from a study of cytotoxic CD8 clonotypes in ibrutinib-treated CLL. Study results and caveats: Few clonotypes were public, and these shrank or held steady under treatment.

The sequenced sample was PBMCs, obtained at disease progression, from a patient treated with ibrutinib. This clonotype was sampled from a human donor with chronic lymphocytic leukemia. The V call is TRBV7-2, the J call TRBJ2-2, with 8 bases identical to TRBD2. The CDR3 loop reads CASSLDGRGTGELFF. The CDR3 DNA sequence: TGTGCCAGCAGCTTAGACGGGAGGGGGACCGGGGAGCTGTTTTTT.